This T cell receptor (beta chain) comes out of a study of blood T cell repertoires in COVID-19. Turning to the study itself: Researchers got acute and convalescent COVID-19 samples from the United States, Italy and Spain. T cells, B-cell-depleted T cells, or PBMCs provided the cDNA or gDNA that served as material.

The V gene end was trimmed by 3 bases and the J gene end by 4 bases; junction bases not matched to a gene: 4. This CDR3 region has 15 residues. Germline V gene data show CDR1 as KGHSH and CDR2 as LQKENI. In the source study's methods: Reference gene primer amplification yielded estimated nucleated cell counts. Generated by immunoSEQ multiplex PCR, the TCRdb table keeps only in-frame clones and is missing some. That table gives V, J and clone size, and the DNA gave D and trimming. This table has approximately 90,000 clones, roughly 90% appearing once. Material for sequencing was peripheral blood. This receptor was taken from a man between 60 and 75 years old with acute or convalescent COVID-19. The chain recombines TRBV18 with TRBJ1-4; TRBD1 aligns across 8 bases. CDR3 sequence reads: CASSPVQGGNEKLFF. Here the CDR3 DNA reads TGTGCCAGCTCACCGGTACAGGGGGGTAATGAAAAACTGTTTTTT.